These 20 T cell receptor beta chains share one sample of origin, sequenced in a study of T-cell memory formation after mild COVID-19 (dated by TCRdb to about 2021). Receptor amplification or capture employed 5' RACE. This sample was sequenced with an Illumina NovaSeq 6000. The raw public data were reprocessed by TCRdb itself: fastp quality trimming at Q25, MiXCR clonotype calling, in-frame beta chains only. CDR3 protein sequences are deduplicated, and each keeps its most common genes and DNA. The sample data list fewer than 250,000 distinct CDR3 sequences, and 8% to 11% of these were observed just once. The leading ten clones occupy approximately 3% of the sample. Sequenced sample: PBMCs or a T cell subset sorted from them (not recorded which). All receptors come from a man in his late teens or twenties who had mild COVID-19 (a few samples of this study predate the infection). The sample titles of this study are shuffled in the database, so cell type and time point are left out; the donor was told from shared clones.

The DNA for the CDR3 is TGTGCCTGGACCGCTGGGTTGGACACTGAAGCTTTCTTT. Translating gives CAWTAGLDTEAFF. V usage is TRBV30 and J usage is TRBJ1-1; D gene ambiguous. The CDR3 has 13 amino acids. The germline gives CDR1 GTSNPN, CDR2 SVGIG (reference sequence). Deletions cut 4 bases from V and 3 bases from J, with 12 bases between.

The chain has TRBV9 and TRBJ2-2; 9 bases map to TRBD1. V shed 3 bases, J shed 0 bases, and the junction held 0 bases outside the gene matches. This CDR3 region has 15 residues. Per germline, CDR1 SGDLS and CDR2 YYNGEE. CDR3 DNA sequence: TGTGCCAGCAGCGGGACAGGGGCGAACACCGGGGAGCTGTTTTTT. Amino acid sequence: CASSGTGANTGELFF.

This clonotype was detected ten times or more. The chain carries TRBV27 and TRBJ2-7, with D possibly being TRBD1 (5 bases). Germline V gene sequence: CDR1 MNHEY, CDR2 SMNVEV (reference sequence). Trimming cost V 5 bases and J 6 bases, with 17 bases left between them. The CDR3 spans 14 residues. CDR3 DNA sequence: TGTGCCAGCAGTCCCCTGCAACAGGCGGCCGAGCAGTACTTC. This translates into CASSPLQQAAEQYF.

J is TRBJ2-3 and V is TRBV12-3 or TRBV12-4, with D unclear. V was clipped by 7 bases and J by 6 bases, with 11 bases between them. The CDR3 loop spans 12 amino acids. In DNA form, the CDR3 reads TGTGCCAGCACTAACCACGTCGATACGCAGTATTTT. Translation: CASTNHVDTQYF.

This clonotype was picked up a small number of times. The J gene is TRBJ1-4, the V gene TRBV7-2, with TRBD1 as a possible D gene (5 bases). Between the trimmed V and J ends, which lost 2 bases and 1 base, there was a span of 11 bases. CDR3 size: 16 residues. Germline V lookup: CDR1 SGHTA, CDR2 FQGNSA. CDR3 amino acids: CASSLFGGLTNEKLFF. The CDR3 nucleotides read TGTGCCAGCAGCTTATTTGGGGGTCTAACTAATGAAAAACTGTTTTTT.

This clonotype turned up a few times. The chain is built from TRBV2 and TRBJ2-7; D gene unclear. Germline CDR1 is SNHLY and CDR2 is FYNNEI. V gave up 9 bases and J gave up 0 bases, with 15 bases separating them. This CDR3 contains 14 residues. CDR3 sequence: CASSSLTFSYEQYF. The CDR3 nucleotides read TGTGCCAGTTCCTCCCTGACATTCTCCTACGAGCAGTACTTC.

The CDR3 DNA is TGTGCCAGTAGTAGGGGCACGTGGCGCGTGGAAGCTTTCTTT. This codes for CASSRGTWRVEAFF. The chain carries TRBV19 and TRBJ1-1; D might be TRBD1 (5 bases). V was pared by 4 bases and J by 8 bases, with 17 bases between. CDR1 LNHDA and CDR2 SQIVND come from the germline V gene (reference sequence). This CDR3 contains 14 residues. The full variable domain, in which reference TRBV19 and TRBJ1-1 provide the parts outside the CDR3, is DGGITQSPKYLFRKEGQNVTLSCEQNLNHDAMYWYRQDPGQGLRLIYYSQIVNDFQKGDIAEGYSVSREKKESFPLTVTSAQKNPTAFYLCASSRGTWRVEAFFGQGTRLTVV.

V is TRBV29-1 and J is TRBJ2-5; no clear D gene. The CDR3 runs to 13 residues. Germline CDR1 is SQVTM and CDR2 is ANQGSEA. V was pared by 6 bases and J by 2 bases, with 13 bases between. This chain's CDR3 is CSVQLKLQETQYF. CDR3 coding DNA: TGCAGCGTACAGTTAAAACTGCAAGAGACCCAGTACTTC.

This clonotype was counted a few times. The J gene is TRBJ2-7, the V gene TRBV18, with no clear D. Germline CDR1 reads KGHSH; CDR2 reads LQKENI. V lost 0 bases and J 5 bases, leaving 8 bases between the germline ends. CDR3 length: 13 residues. The DNA of the CDR3 is TGTGCCAGCTCACCACCAGGGAAGGACGAGCAGTACGTC. Its translation is CASSPPGKDEQYV.

V usage is TRBV4-1 and J usage is TRBJ2-5, with 9 bases fitting TRBD1. The CDR3 runs 15 residues. V shed 4 bases, J shed 3 bases, and the junction held 6 bases outside the gene matches. CDR1 MGHRA and CDR2 YSYEKL come from the germline V gene. CDR3 in DNA: TGCGCCAGCAGCCCCGGTCGGACAGGGGAAGAGACCCAGTACTTC. It is translated as CASSPGRTGEETQYF.

The chain employs TRBV29-1 and TRBJ1-5, with TRBD1 as a possible D gene (6 bases). Trimming removed 4 bases from V and 6 bases from J, with 16 bases in between. The CDR3 sequence is 14 residues long. CDR1 and CDR2 (germline): SQVTM, ANQGSEA. The CDR3: CSVASTGGSQPQHF. CDR3 DNA: TGCAGCGTTGCCTCCACCGGGGGCAGTCAGCCCCAGCATTTT. Supplemented by reference TRBV29-1 and TRBJ1-5, the full variable domain reads SAVISQKPSRDICQRGTSLTIQCQVDSQVTMMFWYRQQPGQSLTLIATANQGSEATYESGFVIDKFPISRPNLTFSTLTVSNMSPEDSSIYLCSVASTGGSQPQHFGDGTRLSIL.

This clonotype rates as medium-sized (0.01 to 0.1%). The chain is built from TRBV7-3 and TRBJ2-3; unclear D gene. The V and J ends lost 5 bases and 1 base respectively, with 7 bases between them. Germline CDR1 is SGHTA and CDR2 is FQGTGA. The CDR3 is 13 residues long. The DNA of the CDR3 is TGTGCCAGCAGCCTCTATGGCACAGATACGCAGTATTTT. Protein: CASSLYGTDTQYF.

This clonotype appeared a few times. The chain uses TRBV7-2 and TRBJ1-1; D is unclear. CDR1 is SGHTA, CDR2 FQGNSA, per germline. This CDR3 region has 11 residues. Trimming left V 2 bases short and J 9 bases short, with 7 bases between. Here the CDR3 reads CASSLYSQAFF. CDR3 nucleotide sequence: TGTGCCAGCAGCTTATACTCGCAAGCTTTCTTT.

This clonotype was seen just once. The chain is built from TRBV20-1 and TRBJ2-5, with 8 bases lining up with TRBD2. This CDR3 has 16 amino acids. Germline V gene sequence: CDR1 DFQATT, CDR2 SNEGSKA (reference sequence). J lost 2 bases, V lost 3 bases, and 11 bases had no gene match. CDR3 sequence reads: CSASSGVWVAQETQYF. The CDR3 DNA is TGCAGTGCTAGTAGCGGGGTTTGGGTTGCGCAAGAGACCCAGTACTTC.

This sequence joins TRBV18 and TRBJ1-3; unclear D gene. V shed 1 base and J shed 2 bases, with 9 bases lying between them. Germline V gene data show CDR1 as KGHSH and CDR2 as LQKENI. The CDR3 contains 15 residues. This chain's CDR3 is CASSPQAPPGNTIYF. The CDR3 region has the DNA TGTGCCAGCTCACCACAGGCCCCACCTGGAAACACCATATATTTT.

The rearrangement links TRBV2 to TRBJ1-5; maybe TRBD1 (6 bases). This CDR3 comprises 15 residues. In germline, CDR1 is SNHLY, CDR2 FYNNEI. V lost 7 bases, J lost 0 bases, and 13 bases lay in between. CDR3 in amino acids: CASTRGQNSNQPQHF. In nucleotides, the CDR3 is TGTGCCAGCACTAGAGGACAGAATAGCAATCAGCCCCAGCATTTT.

The chain links TRBV18 to TRBJ1-5; D perhaps matches TRBD1 (6 bases). Per germline, CDR1 KGHSH and CDR2 LQKENI. Trimming took off 3 bases at V and 2 bases at J, with 11 bases between the two ends. The CDR3 length is 15 residues. The CDR3 DNA sequence: TGTGCCAGCTCACCGGGACAAACGGGCAATCAGCCCCAGCATTTT. Translated: CASSPGQTGNQPQHF. The whole variable domain, filled in from reference TRBV18 and TRBJ1-5, reads NAGVMQNPRHLVRRRGQEARLRCSPMKGHSHVYWYRQLPEEGLKFMVYLQKENIIDESGMPKERFSAEFPKEGPSILRIQQVVRGDSAAYFCASSPGQTGNQPQHFGDGTRLSIL.

This clonotype was counted a few times. The genes are TRBV29-1 and TRBJ2-2; D is perhaps TRBD1 (6 bases). The germline V gene has CDR1 SQVTM and CDR2 ANQGSEA. This CDR3 has 14 residues. The CDR3 here is CTVRGFPNTGELFF. The CDR3 DNA reads TGCACCGTGAGGGGGTTCCCTAACACCGGGGAGCTGTTTTTT.

Only a few counts were recorded for this clonotype. The rearrangement joins TRBV18 to TRBJ2-6; D is undetermined. CDR1 and CDR2 from the germline V gene are KGHSH and LQKENI. The CDR3 extends over 13 amino acids. V lost 0 bases and J lost 3, with 0 bases in between. The CDR3 spells CASSPPGANVLTF. In DNA, the CDR3 is TGTGCCAGCTCACCACCTGGGGCCAACGTCCTGACTTTC.

This clonotype was seen once. This chain uses TRBV7-9 with TRBJ2-6; no firm D call. V lost 3 bases and J 0 bases, leaving 12 bases between the germline ends. CDR1 SEHNR and CDR2 FQNEAQ come from the germline V gene (reference sequence). The length of the CDR3 is 17 residues. The CDR3 DNA sequence: TGTGCCAGCAGCTTGACGGCAGGCGCCTCTGGGGCCAACGTCCTGACTTTC. It translates to CASSLTAGASGANVLTF.